The 27 T cell receptor beta chains in this list originate from one sample, sequenced in a study of regulatory T cells in long-lasting Graves disease. Time point in this sample: newly diagnosed GD, antithyroid drugs for less than 3 months. Following extraction of RNA from PBMCs, that RNA was used to make the TCR library. CDR3 regions were amplified by Arm-PCR using iRepertoire HTBI primers to build TCR beta libraries. TCRdb reanalysed the multiplex PCR reads using MiXCR and keeps one entry per CDR3 protein. The sample carries about 500,000 distinct CDR3 sequences, about 11% recorded once. The data also belong to a second study, concerning T cells in Graves' hyperthyroidism and ophthalmopathy.

The sample was peripheral blood mononuclear cells (PBMCs), taken at new diagnosis, from a patient treated with antithyroid drugs. The source is a woman in her twenties or thirties with Graves disease.

This clonotype was found many times. The chain combines TRBV18 with TRBJ2-7; the D is unclear. Germline V CDR1 and CDR2: KGHSH, LQKENI. Deletions cut 5 bases from V and 7 bases from J, with 18 bases between. CDR3 length equals 14 residues. The CDR3, as DNA: TGTGCCAGCTCAAATAAGGGTTCCCTACGGGAGCAGTACTTC. Its protein is CASSNKGSLREQYF.

This clonotype was recorded many times. This chain links TRBV9 with TRBJ2-3; D gene uncertain. The CDR3 is 12 residues long. Trimming shortened V by 3 bases and J by 2 bases, and 4 bases separated the two germline ends. Per germline, CDR1 SGDLS and CDR2 YYNGEE. This CDR3 reads CASSAHTDTQYF. CDR3 DNA sequence: TGTGCCAGCAGCGCGCACACAGATACGCAGTATTTT.

This clonotype showed up many times. The chain has TRBV6-1 and TRBJ2-7; TRBD1 is a possible D gene (6 bases). Trimming stripped 8 bases from V and 1 base from J, with 6 bases between. The CDR3 spans 11 residues. The germline CDR1 and CDR2 sequences are MNHNS and SASEGT. CDR3 nucleotides: TGTGCCAGCGGACAGTCCTACGAGCAGTACTTC. Its translation: CASGQSYEQYF.

This clonotype was recorded at least ten times. The rearrangement uses TRBV28 and TRBJ2-1; TRBD2 matches 12 bases. V lost 5 bases and J lost 1; bases outside the gene matches: 15. Germline values: CDR1 MDHEN, CDR2 SYDVKM. The CDR3 loop spans 20 amino acids. DNA for the CDR3: TGTGCCAGCAGTCCCCACCGCTGGGCTAGCGGGAGGGGTTCCTACAATGAGCAGTTCTTC. This codes for CASSPHRWASGRGSYNEQFF.

This clonotype was detected only a few times. The chain is built from TRBV5-6 and TRBJ1-1; TRBD1 matches at 10 bases. The CDR3 runs 16 residues. After removal of 1 base from V and 5 bases from J, the junction contained 8 bases not matched to a gene. CDR1 SGHDT and CDR2 YYEEEE come from the germline V gene. CDR3 in DNA: TGTGCCAGCAGCTTGCAATGGGGACAGGGGAGAACTGAAGCTTTCTTT. Its protein product is CASSLQWGQGRTEAFF.

The sample holds many counts of this clonotype. The chain joins TRBV5-6 to TRBJ2-5; D remains ambiguous. Deletions cut 3 bases from V and 2 bases from J, with 8 bases between. The V gene's germline CDR1 is SGHDT and CDR2 YYEEEE. The CDR3 has 13 amino acids. The DNA for the CDR3 is TGTGCCAGCAGCTCAATTTTTCAAGAGACCCAGTACTTC. Amino acids: CASSSIFQETQYF.

The rearrangement uses TRBV6-2 or TRBV6-3 and TRBJ2-7, with TRBD1 identical over 8 bases. Germline assignment: CDR1 MNHEY and CDR2 SVGEGT. The CDR3 length is 15 residues. V was pared by 0 bases and J by 3 bases, with 4 bases of the junction left unmatched. In nucleotides, the CDR3 is TGTGCCAGCAGTTACTCGAGGACAGGGAACTACGAGCAGTACTTC. This sequence encodes CASSYSRTGNYEQYF.

This clonotype appeared many times. The chain links TRBV3-1 to TRBJ2-7, with 8 nucleotides matching TRBD2. V lost 3 bases and J lost 6; bases outside the gene matches: 7. CDR3 size: 14 residues. Germline V gene data show CDR1 as LGHDT and CDR2 as YNNKEL (reference sequence). CDR3 residues: CASSHSGRVGEQYF. The CDR3 DNA reads as TGTGCCAGCAGCCATTCCGGGAGGGTTGGCGAGCAGTACTTC.

This clonotype has a count of ten or more. For the CDR3, the DNA is TGTGCCAGCAGCTTTCCGGGGCTATCCGAGCAGTACTTC. Protein: CASSFPGLSEQYF. This chain uses TRBV7-6 with TRBJ2-7; D assignment may be TRBD1 or TRBD2 (5 bases each). Germline CDR1 SGHVS, CDR2 FNYEAQ. Trimming removed 3 bases from V and 6 bases from J, with 12 bases in between. The CDR3 spans 13 residues.

A few counts support this clonotype. The rearrangement joins TRBV28 to TRBJ2-1, with D possibly being TRBD1 or TRBD2 (5 bases each). V lost 5 bases, J lost 9 bases, and 11 bases lay in between. This CDR3 contains 12 residues. Germline CDR1 MDHEN, CDR2 SYDVKM. The CDR3 coding sequence is TGTGCCAGCAGTATGGTCGGGACTGAGCAGTTCTTC. Translation: CASSMVGTEQFF.

This clonotype was detected ten times or more. CDR3 sequence (DNA): TGTGCCAGCGGGACTAGCTACTACGAGCAGTACTTC. Translating gives CASGTSYYEQYF. The rearrangement uses TRBV2 and TRBJ2-7; TRBD2 matches 9 bases. The V gene's germline CDR1 is SNHLY and CDR2 FYNNEI. This CDR3 contains 12 residues. The trim removed 8 bases at V and 3 bases at J, leaving 2 bases unmatched.

The chain carries TRBV19 and TRBJ1-5; D may be TRBD1 (5 bases). This CDR3 contains 14 residues. V dropped 3 bases and J dropped 11 bases, with 17 bases sitting between them. Germline assignment: CDR1 LNHDA and CDR2 SQIVND (reference sequence). The CDR3 here is CASSITNAAGAQHF. Written as DNA, the CDR3 is TGTGCCAGTAGTATTACGAACGCCGCGGGGGCCCAGCATTTT.

The chain combines TRBV5-1 with TRBJ1-3, with 7 bases aligning to TRBD1. Trimming cost V 4 bases and J 0 bases; bases outside gene matches: 10. The CDR3 loop spans 17 amino acids. Germline V gene data show CDR1 as SGHRS and CDR2 as YFSETQ. The CDR3 sequence: CASSPGQVGDSGNTIYF. Written as DNA, the CDR3 is TGCGCCAGCAGCCCCGGACAGGTCGGGGACTCTGGAAACACCATATATTTT.

This clonotype was counted ten times or more. The chain recombines TRBV6-1 with TRBJ1-5; D ambiguous. There are 14 residues in the CDR3. Germline CDR1 is MNHNS and CDR2 is SASEGT. V was shortened by 1 base and J by 8 bases, with 12 bases between the two germline ends. The CDR3 bases are TGTGCCAGCAGTGAAGGCAGGAGCGTGGAGCCCCAGCATTTT. This sequence encodes CASSEGRSVEPQHF.

This clonotype has more than one count but fewer than ten. A much larger clone sits a single nucleotide away, making a read error possible. This chain uses TRBV7-8 with TRBJ2-2; D may be TRBD2 (5 bases). Per the germline V gene, CDR1 is SGHVS and CDR2 is FQNEAQ. The CDR3 runs to 13 residues. The CDR3 loop is CASSSTAAGELLF. The DNA for the CDR3 is TGTGCCAGCAGCTCCACGGCAGCCGGGGAGCTGCTTTTT. The full variable domain, in which reference TRBV7-8 and TRBJ2-2 provide the parts outside the CDR3, is GAGVSQSPRYKVAKRGQDVALRCDPISGHVSLFWYQQALGQGPEFLTYFQNEAQLDKSGLPSDRFFAERPEGSVSTLKIQRTQQEDSAVYLCASSSTAAGELLFGEGSRLTVL.

This clonotype appeared many times. The chain combines TRBV6-5 with TRBJ1-6; 7 bases line up with TRBD1. CDR3 length: 15 amino acids. The germline V gene encodes CDR1 MNHEY and CDR2 SVGAGI. The J segment lost 4 bases and the V segment lost 2 bases, leaving 2 bases of the junction unmatched. CDR3 residues: CASSYGDSYNSPLHF. In DNA form, the CDR3 reads TGTGCCAGCAGTTACGGGGACAGTTATAATTCACCCCTCCACTTT.

This clonotype was counted at least ten times. The V gene is TRBV5-8, the J gene TRBJ1-5; D is unclear. Germline V gene lookup returns CDR1 SGHTS and CDR2 YDEGEE. Trimming took 2 bases from V and 3 from J, leaving 9 bases between them. The CDR3 is 14 amino acids. Here the CDR3 reads CASSFRRINQPQHF. CDR3 nucleotides: TGTGCCAGCAGCTTCAGACGGATCAATCAGCCCCAGCATTTT.

The chain carries TRBV27 and TRBJ2-3, with D possibly TRBD2 on 5 matching bases. V was trimmed by 2 bases and J by 0 bases, leaving 12 bases between them. Germline lookup yields CDR1 MNHEY and CDR2 SMNVEV (reference sequence). The CDR3 is 16 residues long. The CDR3, as DNA: TGTGCCAGCAGTTTAACCCTAGCTGCTAGCACAGATACGCAGTATTTT. It yields the protein CASSLTLAASTDTQYF.

This clonotype was observed many times. CDR3 loop: CASSLSRIGETQYF. CDR3 coding DNA: TGTGCCAGCAGCTTGTCAAGGATAGGGGAGACCCAGTACTTC. The V gene is TRBV13, the J gene TRBJ2-5; D not certain. The V and J ends lost 3 bases and 5 bases respectively, with 13 bases between them. Per the germline V gene, CDR1 is PRHDT and CDR2 is FYEKMQ (reference sequence). This CDR3 spans 14 amino acids.

This clonotype was detected a few times. A read error is likely, as this CDR3 ends without the conserved phenylalanine or tryptophan. CDR3 loop: CASRGTSGRPGGELFS. The CDR3 bases are TGTGCCAGCAGGGGGACTAGCGGGAGGCCTGGCGGGGAGCTGTTTTCT. The chain combines TRBV6-2 or TRBV6-3 with TRBJ2-2; 15 positions agree with TRBD2. The germline V gene has CDR1 MNHEY and CDR2 SVGEGT. V was pared by 6 bases and J by 7 bases, with 6 bases of the junction left unmatched. This CDR3 is 16 amino acids long.

A few counts support this clonotype. This sequence joins TRBV19 and TRBJ2-7; no clear D. Germline values: CDR1 LNHDA, CDR2 SQIVND (reference sequence). The CDR3 runs 15 residues. The V and J ends lost 3 bases and 0 bases respectively, with 12 bases between them. CDR3: CASSIIYQSSYEQYF. In DNA, the CDR3 is TGTGCCAGTAGTATCATTTACCAGAGCTCCTACGAGCAGTACTTC.

In its sample, this clonotype was seen many times. CDR3 amino acids: CAWKQASSWGGELFF. In nucleotides, the CDR3 is TGTGCCTGGAAGCAGGCCAGTTCTTGGGGCGGGGAGCTGTTTTTT. The chain recombines TRBV30 with TRBJ2-2; D is unresolved. Germline V gene lookup returns CDR1 GTSNPN and CDR2 SVGIG (reference sequence). The CDR3 is 15 residues long. V was shortened by 4 bases and J by 7 bases, with 19 bases between the two germline ends.

The chain couples TRBV19 to TRBJ2-3, with TRBD2 as a possible D gene (6 bases). The germline V gene has CDR1 LNHDA and CDR2 SQIVND (reference sequence). This CDR3 is 13 amino acids long. V was pared by 2 bases and J by 5 bases, with 8 bases between. The CDR3 spells CASSILGGDTQYF. For the CDR3, the DNA is TGTGCCAGTAGTATATTGGGGGGAGATACGCAGTATTTT.

On this clonotype itself: A much larger clone lies a single base off, so this may be a read error. The J gene is TRBJ2-3, the V gene TRBV3-1; D remains unclear. Germline CDR1 is LGHDT and CDR2 is YNNKEL (reference sequence). CDR3 length equals 16 residues. CDR3 residues: CAGSQLLGSGTDTQYF. Written as DNA, the CDR3 is TGTGCCGGCAGCCAACTTCTAGGGTCGGGCACAGATACGCAGTATTTT.

This rearrangement joins TRBV2 to TRBJ2-1; D is possibly TRBD1 or TRBD2 (5 bases each). The CDR3 is 13 amino acids. The germline V gene has CDR1 SNHLY and CDR2 FYNNEI. Deletions cut 6 bases from V and 1 base from J, with 7 bases between. This chain's CDR3 is CASRGTSYNEQFF. Written as DNA, the CDR3 is TGTGCCAGCAGGGGGACGTCCTACAATGAGCAGTTCTTC.

This clonotype occurred many times. The rearrangement links TRBV27 to TRBJ1-5; 7 nucleotides align to TRBD1. The length of the CDR3 is 16 residues. Trimming at V came to 5 bases and at J to 6 bases, leaving 13 bases not matched to a gene. CDR1 and CDR2 from the germline V gene are MNHEY and SMNVEV (reference sequence). The CDR3 loop reads CASSTHQWTGTQPQHF. CDR3 nucleotides: TGTGCCAGCAGTACACACCAATGGACAGGTACTCAGCCCCAGCATTTT.

This clonotype appeared many times. The V call is TRBV11-2, the J call TRBJ1-5, with 7 positions matching TRBD1. CDR1 and CDR2 from the germline V gene are SGHAT and FQNNGV. This CDR3 is built from 15 residues. Trimming removed 1 base from V and 9 bases from J; junction bases left unmatched: 9. The CDR3 DNA sequence: TGTGCCAGCAGCTTAGTGGGGGACAGTCTATCGCCCCAGCATTTT. Its protein product is CASSLVGDSLSPQHF.